This T cell receptor (beta chain) was recovered during a study of shared T cell receptors in the human thymus. Trimming removed 0 bases from V and 5 bases from J; junction bases left unmatched: 21. This CDR3 has 20 residues. Germline CDR1 is LGHNA and CDR2 is YSLEER. Here immunoSEQ multiplex PCR was the method, and the copy in TCRdb shows in-frame clones only, minus some. The sample holds over 350,000 clones, approximately 95% seen once. The clonotype originates from a human donor. The chain combines TRBV4-3 with TRBJ2-5, with TRBD2 matching over 7 bases. The sample comprised thymocytes. The CDR3 loop reads CASSQDGGHASGALRETQYF. The CDR3, as DNA: TGCGCCAGCAGCCAAGATGGGGGTCACGCTAGCGGAGCCCTTCGGGAGACCCAGTACTTC.